The next 25 T cell receptor beta chains were all read from a single sample in a study of shared clonotypes between healthy human individuals. Assay: immunoSEQ multiplex PCR; the TCRdb copy retains only in-frame clones and omits some. This sample has more than 1 million clones; about 84% occur once, and the top ten carry approximately 0.5%. Sample: memory CD4+ T cells from PBMCs. Subset in this sample: CD45RA-negative fraction. Receptors originate from a man between 18 and 35 years old in good health. Some clones in this sample may be carry-over from other donors' samples.

The V gene is TRBV6-5, the J gene TRBJ1-2, with D maybe TRBD1 (6 bases). Germline CDR1 MNHEY, CDR2 SVGAGI. The length of the CDR3 is 14 residues. V was trimmed by 6 bases and J by 0 bases, leaving 11 bases between them. CDR3: CASRKTGPNYGYTF. The CDR3 DNA reads TGTGCCAGCAGGAAAACAGGGCCTAACTATGGCTACACCTTC.

This chain connects TRBV6-4 to TRBJ2-3; TRBD2 matches 10 bases. Losses at the gene ends were 6 bases for V and 4 bases for J; bases not matched to a gene: 7. Germline values: CDR1 MRHNA, CDR2 SNTAGT. The CDR3 consists of 15 residues. CDR3 loop: CASRRTSGGPDTQYF. The CDR3 DNA is TGTGCCAGCAGGAGGACTAGCGGAGGACCAGATACGCAGTATTTT.

V and J are TRBV11-2 and TRBJ2-7; 7 nucleotides agree with TRBD2. The CDR3 extends over 15 amino acids. Germline V gene data show CDR1 as SGHAT and CDR2 as FQNNGV. Trimming cost V 1 base and J 5 bases; bases outside gene matches: 8. The chain's CDR3 is CASSLVRGSVNEQYF. The CDR3 nucleotides read TGTGCCAGCAGCTTAGTACGCGGGAGTGTCAACGAGCAGTACTTC.

This clone was observed a single time. The rearrangement joins TRBV18 to TRBJ2-7; D is possibly TRBD2 (5 bases). Trimming took 1 base from V and 2 from J, leaving 15 bases between them. The CDR3 contains 16 residues. The V gene's germline CDR1 is KGHSH and CDR2 LQKENI. CDR3: CASSPLPPMGAYEQYF. In DNA, the CDR3 is TGTGCCAGCTCACCACTTCCTCCAATGGGAGCCTACGAGCAGTACTTC.

This chain uses TRBV5-4 with TRBJ2-3, with 8 bases matching TRBD2. This CDR3 has 14 residues. With 4 bases clipped from V and 4 bases from J, the junction kept 5 bases outside the gene matches. Germline CDR1 SGHNT, CDR2 YYREEE (reference sequence). The CDR3 protein is CASSIRTSPDTQYF. The CDR3 DNA sequence: TGTGCCAGCAGCATCCGGACTAGCCCAGATACGCAGTATTTT. The complete variable domain, with remaining parts taken from reference TRBV5-4 and TRBJ2-3, reads ETGVTQSPTHLIKTRGQQVTLRCSSQSGHNTVSWYQQALGQGPQFIFQYYREEENGRGNFPPRFSGLQFPNYSSELNVNALELDDSALYLCASSIRTSPDTQYFGPGTRLTVL.

The chain is built from TRBV11-2 and TRBJ1-3; 7 nucleotides agree with TRBD1. The CDR3 has 14 amino acids. Trimming removed 5 bases from V and 4 bases from J; junction bases left unmatched: 5. Germline CDR1 is SGHAT and CDR2 is FQNNGV. CDR3 sequence: CASSIGTVGNTIYF. CDR3 coding DNA: TGTGCCAGCAGCATCGGGACAGTCGGAAACACCATATATTTT. The full variable domain, its missing parts supplied by reference TRBV11-2 and TRBJ1-3, is EAGVAQSPRYKIIEKRQSVAFWCNPISGHATLYWYQQILGQGPKLLIQFQNNGVVDDSQLPKDRFSAERLKGVDSTLKIQPAKLEDSAVYLCASSIGTVGNTIYFGEGSWLTVV.

V gene TRBV6-5 combines with J gene TRBJ2-1; TRBD2 agrees at 8 bases. The CDR3 totals 15 residues. Germline-derived CDR1 and CDR2 are MNHEY and SVGAGI. V dropped 6 bases and J dropped 7; count of bases not matched to a gene: 11. The CDR3: CASSPREGRRNEQFF. In nucleotides, the CDR3 is TGTGCCAGCAGCCCCCGGGAGGGCCGCAGAAATGAGCAGTTCTTC.

The V gene is TRBV9, the J gene TRBJ1-3, with unresolved D. Germline-derived CDR1 and CDR2 are SGDLS and YYNGEE. The length of the CDR3 is 15 residues. Trimming cost V 3 bases and J 0 bases, with 10 bases left between them. The CDR3 DNA sequence: TGTGCCAGCAGCGCCTCTACATCCTCTGGAAACACCATATATTTT. Encoded protein: CASSASTSSGNTIYF.

As DNA, the CDR3 is TGTGCCAGCAGCTTAGGCTGGTCCGGGAACACTGAAGCTTTCTTT. This gives the protein CASSLGWSGNTEAFF. The chain recombines TRBV7-8 with TRBJ1-1, with D uncertain. CDR3 length: 15 residues. Looked up from germline, CDR1 is SGHVS and CDR2 is FQNEAQ. V was shortened by 1 base and J by 1 base, with 10 bases between the two germline ends.

The CDR3 DNA is TGTGCCAGCGCCGACCGTAAAAGGACCCCCTATGGCTACACCTTC. It codes for CASADRKRTPYGYTF. The chain joins TRBV19 to TRBJ1-2; D is uncertain. Trimming shortened V by 9 bases and J by 4 bases, and 21 bases separated the two germline ends. Germline CDR1 is LNHDA and CDR2 is SQIVND (reference sequence). The length of the CDR3 is 15 residues.

The chain combines TRBV23-1 with TRBJ2-7, with 7 bases aligning to TRBD1. TRBV23-1 is an open reading frame whose function is uncertain. V trimming: 0 bases; J trimming: 6 bases; junction bases outside the gene matches: 8. This CDR3 has 15 residues. The CDR3 sequence is CASSQSLDRVCEQYF. CDR3 DNA: TGCGCCAGCAGTCAATCCTTAGACAGGGTCTGCGAGCAGTACTTC.

The chain carries TRBV6-1 and TRBJ1-2; D call uncertain. Trimming cost V 7 bases and J 6 bases, with 12 bases left between them. The CDR3 is made up of 12 amino acids. CDR1 and CDR2 from the germline V gene are MNHNS and SASEGT. As DNA, the CDR3 is TGTGCCAGCATGAGGTTGAGTAATGGCTACACCTTC. It encodes CASMRLSNGYTF.

The rearrangement uses TRBV9 and TRBJ2-3; D is ambiguous. The CDR3 runs to 12 residues. CDR1 is SGDLS, CDR2 YYNGEE, per germline. Trimming stripped 3 bases from V and 6 bases from J, with 8 bases between. CDR3 region: CASSGSADTQYF. The CDR3, as DNA: TGTGCCAGCAGCGGTAGTGCGGATACGCAGTATTTT.

The chain combines TRBV18 with TRBJ2-7; TRBD2 matches 8 bases. Germline CDR1 is KGHSH and CDR2 is LQKENI. The CDR3 length is 15 residues. Trimming at V came to 2 bases and at J to 3 bases, leaving 6 bases not matched to a gene. CDR3 DNA: TGTGCCAGCTCACCAGTAACTAGCGGATTCTACGAGCAGTACTTC. This translates into CASSPVTSGFYEQYF. Complete variable domain (other parts from reference TRBV18 and TRBJ2-7): NAGVMQNPRHLVRRRGQEARLRCSPMKGHSHVYWYRQLPEEGLKFMVYLQKENIIDESGMPKERFSAEFPKEGPSILRIQQVVRGDSAAYFCASSPVTSGFYEQYFGPGTRLTVT.

The V gene is TRBV5-1, the J gene TRBJ2-3, with no clear D. Germline CDR1 and CDR2: SGHRS and YFSETQ. V was clipped by 3 bases and J by 1 base, with 12 bases between them. This CDR3 comprises 15 residues. CDR3 residues: CASSSIVWGTDTQYF. The CDR3, as DNA: TGCGCCAGCAGCTCTATAGTTTGGGGCACAGATACGCAGTATTTT.

This sequence joins TRBV27 and TRBJ1-2; weak D call: TRBD1 (6 bases). Germline CDR1 MNHEY, CDR2 SMNVEV (reference sequence). This CDR3 has 16 residues. Trimming left V 2 bases short and J 3 bases short, with 16 bases between. For the CDR3, the DNA is TGTGCCAGCAGTTTAAGGTCACAGGGAGGTTACTATGGCTACACCTTC. The encoded protein is CASSLRSQGGYYGYTF.

This chain joins TRBV5-6 and TRBJ2-1, with a possible D match to TRBD2 (5 bases). The germline V gene encodes CDR1 SGHDT and CDR2 YYEEEE. The CDR3 extends over 14 amino acids. Trimming removed 7 bases from V and 1 base from J, with 12 bases in between. The CDR3 nucleotides read TGTGCCAGCCAAAGACGCGGGTCCTACAATGAGCAGTTCTTC. This sequence encodes CASQRRGSYNEQFF. Complete variable domain (other parts from reference TRBV5-6 and TRBJ2-1): DAGVTQSPTHLIKTRGQQVTLRCSPKSGHDTVSWYQQALGQGPQFIFQYYEEEERQRGNFPDRFSGHQFPNYSSELNVNALLLGDSALYLCASQRRGSYNEQFFGPGTRLTVL.

The chain carries TRBV19 and TRBJ2-1; 8 nucleotides align to TRBD2. The CDR3 extends over 15 amino acids. Germline CDR1 is LNHDA and CDR2 is SQIVND (reference sequence). J was trimmed by 6 bases and V by 8 bases; bases with no gene match: 12. The DNA of the CDR3 is TGTGCCAGTCGCCGGTCGGGACTAGACGCCAATGAGCAGTTCTTC. This encodes CASRRSGLDANEQFF.

This clone was seen only once. The rearrangement uses TRBV7-2 and TRBJ2-1, with unresolved D. Germline values: CDR1 SGHTA, CDR2 FQGNSA. The CDR3 has 13 amino acids. Trimming took 2 bases from V and 4 from J, leaving 6 bases between them. As DNA, the CDR3 is TGTGCCAGCAGCTTATCTACTTACAATGAGCAGTTCTTC. Translating it yields CASSLSTYNEQFF.

This clone showed up just once. The chain combines TRBV14 with TRBJ2-7; the D gene is possibly TRBD2 (5 bases). The CDR3 length is 12 residues. V lost 4 bases to trimming and J lost 3 bases, with 7 bases between them. The germline V gene has CDR1 SGHDN and CDR2 FVKESK. Here the CDR3 DNA reads TGTGCCAGCAGCCCCGGAGGCTACGAGCAGTACTTC. Its protein product is CASSPGGYEQYF.

The genes are TRBV9 and TRBJ1-3, with D unresolved. The germline CDR1 and CDR2 sequences are SGDLS and YYNGEE. The V end lost 4 bases, the J end lost 4 bases, and 12 bases lay between the germline ends. CDR3 size: 14 residues. The CDR3 DNA follows: TGTGCCAGCAGCACGGGGAATCTCGGAAACACCATATATTTT. This codes for CASSTGNLGNTIYF.

Comment on this clone: Other DNA sequences of this sample code for an identical CDR3. This chain links TRBV28 with TRBJ2-7, with no clear D. This CDR3 region has 12 residues. Germline lookup yields CDR1 MDHEN and CDR2 SYDVKM. The V end lost 8 bases, the J end lost 4 bases, and 12 bases lay between the germline ends. The CDR3 loop reads CASSSALYEQYF. DNA of the CDR3: TGTGCCAGCTCCTCAGCCCTGTACGAGCAGTACTTC.

Turning to this clone: The sample carries other DNA sequences with the same CDR3. The V call is TRBV5-1, the J call TRBJ1-1, with a weak D call TRBD1 (5 bases). Germline CDR1 reads SGHRS; CDR2 reads YFSETQ. Trimming shortened V by 0 bases and J by 5 bases, and 14 bases separated the two germline ends. This CDR3 is 15 amino acids long. CDR3 in DNA: TGCGCCAGCAGCTTGGCTGGGCAGGGAGGGACTGAAGCTTTCTTT. As protein: CASSLAGQGGTEAFF.

CDR3 in amino acids: CASSSGTSSADTQYF. The CDR3, as DNA: TGTGCCAGCAGCTCCGGGACTAGCTCTGCAGATACGCAGTATTTT. The rearrangement joins TRBV11-3 to TRBJ2-3; TRBD2 aligns across 9 bases. After removal of 4 bases from V and 4 bases from J, the junction contained 6 bases not matched to a gene. CDR3 length: 15 residues. The V gene's germline CDR1 is SGHNT and CDR2 YENEEA.

This chain joins TRBV19 and TRBJ1-5, with D possibly matching TRBD1 (5 bases). This CDR3 has 14 amino acids. Trimming removed 7 bases from V and 9 bases from J, with 19 bases in between. Germline assignment: CDR1 LNHDA and CDR2 SQIVND (reference sequence). CDR3 protein: CASTQQGAVSPQHF. CDR3 in DNA: TGTGCCAGTACCCAGCAGGGAGCGGTTTCGCCCCAGCATTTT.